The 20 T cell receptor beta chains below come from one sample, sequenced in a study of T cells in Graves' hyperthyroidism and ophthalmopathy (dated by TCRdb to between 2019 and 2020). Library method: multiplex PCR. Instrument used: Illumina HiSeq 2000. The TCR beta CDR3 regions were amplified from RNA transcripts. The TCR CDR3 was subjected to a first round of RT-PCR using the HTBI primer set and the Qiagen OneStep RT-PCR kit. TCRdb reprocessed the public reads (quality trimming at Q25 with fastp, clone calling with MiXCR) and kept in-frame beta chains. CDR3 protein sequences are deduplicated, and each keeps its most common genes and DNA. The sample table contains around 690,000 distinct CDR3 sequences; only one count was recorded for roughly 17% of them. The ten largest clones take up roughly 15% of the sample. The sequenced sample consisted of blood. The receptor source for this set is a man aged 50 or older with Graves' hyperthyroidism.

This clonotype was recorded a few times. This chain uses TRBV12-3 or TRBV12-4 with TRBJ1-5; D is unresolved. V was cut by 6 bases and J by 4 bases, with 10 bases left in between. The length of the CDR3 is 13 residues. CDR3 sequence: CASSGSDNQPQHF. The CDR3 bases are TGTGCCAGCAGCGGGAGTGATAATCAGCCCCAGCATTTT.

The V and J genes are TRBV19 and TRBJ2-3, with D hard to call. Germline lookup yields CDR1 LNHDA and CDR2 SQIVND (reference sequence). The CDR3 contains 15 residues. Trimming took 3 bases from V and 0 from J, leaving 10 bases between them. The CDR3 protein is CASSMFGGSTDTQYF. The CDR3 region has the DNA TGTGCCAGTAGTATGTTCGGTGGAAGCACAGATACGCAGTATTTT.

The V call is TRBV28, the J call TRBJ1-2; 7 nucleotides line up with TRBD1. Germline lookup yields CDR1 MDHEN and CDR2 SYDVKM. The CDR3 extends over 15 amino acids. After removal of 6 bases from V and 7 bases from J, the junction contained 14 bases not matched to a gene. The CDR3 protein is CASRPTTGSFSGYTF. The CDR3 DNA sequence: TGTGCCAGCAGACCGACGACAGGGAGTTTCAGTGGCTACACCTTC.

This clonotype was observed a handful of times. The genes are TRBV13 and TRBJ2-2; 8 bases match TRBD1. The length of the CDR3 is 16 residues. J lost 4 bases, V lost 4 bases, and 8 bases had no gene match. The V gene's germline CDR1 is PRHDT and CDR2 FYEKMQ (reference sequence). CDR3 amino acids: CASSSETTGGTGELFF. Written as DNA, the CDR3 is TGTGCCAGCAGCTCAGAAACCACAGGGGGCACCGGGGAGCTGTTTTTT.

This clonotype was detected ten times or more. V usage is TRBV28 and J usage is TRBJ2-2; D not resolved. Germline-derived CDR1 and CDR2 are MDHEN and SYDVKM. V dropped 4 bases and J dropped 1 base, with 13 bases sitting between them. The CDR3 totals 16 residues. The CDR3 spells CASSSPPPVNTGELFF. In DNA form, the CDR3 reads TGTGCCAGCAGTTCGCCGCCCCCAGTGAACACCGGGGAGCTGTTTTTT.

The sample holds many counts of this clonotype. The chain couples TRBV11-2 to TRBJ1-6; D is uncertain. The CDR3 runs 13 residues. Germline V gives CDR1 SGHAT, CDR2 FQNNGV. Trimming removed 5 bases at V and 9 bases at J, with 11 bases between. This CDR3 reads CASSPRLSSPLHF. CDR3 coding DNA: TGTGCCAGCAGCCCTAGACTTAGTTCACCCCTCCACTTT.

This clonotype occurred many times. The chain has TRBV10-3 and TRBJ2-1, with 8 bases that match TRBD2. From germline, CDR1 is ENHRY and CDR2 SYGVKD. V was clipped by 0 bases and J by 1 base; unmatched bases: 2. CDR3 length equals 16 residues. This CDR3 is CAISESGGGSYNEQFF. In DNA form, the CDR3 reads TGTGCCATCAGTGAGTCGGGCGGGGGGTCCTACAATGAGCAGTTCTTC.

The rearrangement joins TRBV20-1 to TRBJ2-2, with 12 bases fitting TRBD2. V lost 3 bases and J lost 6; bases outside the gene matches: 5. CDR1 and CDR2 (germline): DFQATT, SNEGSKA (reference sequence). The CDR3 spans 15 residues. The CDR3: CSASYSSGRAGELFF. The DNA for the CDR3 is TGCAGTGCTAGTTACTCTAGCGGGAGGGCCGGGGAGCTGTTTTTT.

The V and J genes are TRBV20-1 and TRBJ1-2; D is unclear. The germline V and J ends were trimmed by 2 bases and 7 bases, with 23 bases remaining between them. In germline, CDR1 is DFQATT, CDR2 SNEGSKA (reference sequence). The CDR3 covers 16 residues. As DNA, the CDR3 is TGCAGTGCTAGACCCTATATATTGCGGATATACTCTGGCTACACCTTC. Protein: CSARPYILRIYSGYTF.

This clonotype has ten or more counts. The chain joins TRBV27 to TRBJ2-7, with 7 bases identical to TRBD2. Unmatched junction bases numbered 5, after V lost 3 bases and J lost 3 bases. Looked up from germline, CDR1 is MNHEY and CDR2 is SMNVEV (reference sequence). The length of the CDR3 is 14 residues. Written as DNA, the CDR3 is TGTGCCAGCAGTTTTGACGCTAGCGGCTACGAGCAGTACTTC. Translating gives CASSFDASGYEQYF.

This chain connects TRBV5-6 to TRBJ2-7; the match to TRBD2 covers 12 bases. The CDR3 spans 15 residues. Germline assignment: CDR1 SGHDT and CDR2 YYEEEE. J lost 3 bases, V lost 6 bases, and 7 bases had no gene match. The chain's CDR3 is CASNLRTSGIYEQYF. The CDR3 bases are TGTGCCAGCAACCTTAGGACTAGCGGGATCTACGAGCAGTACTTC.

This clonotype was counted only a few times. The rearrangement links TRBV19 to TRBJ1-5; unclear D gene. V lost 1 base to trimming and J lost 13 bases, with 8 bases between them. The CDR3 totals 11 residues. Germline CDR1 LNHDA, CDR2 SQIVND (reference sequence). CDR3 sequence reads: CASSIGLSQHF. Written as DNA, the CDR3 is TGTGCCAGTAGTATAGGGCTCTCACAGCATTTT.

This clonotype was counted many times. V and J are TRBV11-1 and TRBJ2-7, with D perhaps TRBD1 (5 bases). There are 15 residues in the CDR3. V lost 2 bases to trimming and J lost 2 bases, with 13 bases between them. The germline gives CDR1 SGHAT, CDR2 FQDESV (reference sequence). The CDR3 DNA follows: TGTGCCAGCAGCTTATACAGGTCCATGCCCTACGAGCAGTACTTC. It codes for CASSLYRSMPYEQYF.

The genes are TRBV12-3 or TRBV12-4 and TRBJ2-5, with unresolved D. V was cut by 6 bases and J by 5 bases, with 13 bases left in between. The CDR3 has 13 residues. The CDR3 here is CASRVRALETQYF. The CDR3 region has the DNA TGTGCCAGCAGGGTCCGGGCATTGGAGACCCAGTACTTC.

This clonotype was recorded a few times. The gene calls are TRBV6-5 and TRBJ2-7; D unclear. Trimming pared 0 bases from V and 1 base from J, leaving 13 bases between. There are 16 residues in the CDR3. Germline values: CDR1 MNHEY, CDR2 SVGAGI. The CDR3 DNA is TGTGCCAGCAGTTACTCGCGGTTTCAGAGTTCCTACGAGCAGTACTTC. Translating it yields CASSYSRFQSSYEQYF.

In this sample, this clonotype turned up many times. The genes are TRBV20-1 and TRBJ1-1; D perhaps matches TRBD1 (6 bases). CDR1 and CDR2 (germline): DFQATT, SNEGSKA (reference sequence). Between the trimmed V and J ends, which lost 3 bases and 1 base, there was a span of 12 bases. There are 14 residues in the CDR3. The CDR3, as DNA: TGCAGTGCTAGCCACAGGGATGGGAACACTGAAGCTTTCTTT. This gives the protein CSASHRDGNTEAFF.

This clonotype has a single count. One junction end does not reproduce the germline sequence, and a read error may be involved. The gene calls are TRBV11-2 and TRBJ1-3, with TRBD1 as a possible D gene (5 bases). This CDR3 contains 15 residues. The germline CDR1 and CDR2 sequences are SGHAT and FQNNGV. CDR3 protein: CASSSIQGTGNIIYF. CDR3 bases: TGTGCCAGCAGCTCAATCCAGGGTACAGGAAACATCATATATTTT.

This clonotype has a count of ten or more. The chain couples TRBV12-3 or TRBV12-4 to TRBJ1-5, with D unresolved. Trimming cost V 5 bases and J 0 bases, with 11 bases left between them. The length of the CDR3 is 15 residues. In DNA, the CDR3 is TGTGCCAGCAGTATGTCCGAGAATAGCAATCAGCCCCAGCATTTT. This translates into CASSMSENSNQPQHF.

This chain connects TRBV7-9 to TRBJ2-6; the D gene is possibly TRBD1 (6 bases). The CDR3 totals 21 residues. V was shortened by 3 bases and J by 0 bases, with 24 bases between the two germline ends. Germline CDR1 and CDR2: SEHNR and FQNEAQ (reference sequence). Here the CDR3 reads CASSFNLRDIILSSGANVLTF. DNA for the CDR3: TGTGCCAGCAGCTTCAATCTCCGGGACATAATCCTAAGCTCTGGGGCCAACGTCCTGACTTTC.

This rearrangement joins TRBV6-1 to TRBJ2-7, with 10 bases fitting TRBD2. The junction had 12 bases not matched to a gene; V was cut back by 1 base and J by 3 bases. In germline, CDR1 is MNHNS, CDR2 SASEGT. The CDR3 loop spans 18 amino acids. DNA for the CDR3: TGTGCCAGCAGTGAAGGGAACAGACTAGCGGGTCGCCGCTACGAGCAGTACTTC. This gives the protein CASSEGNRLAGRRYEQYF.